This paragraph covers one TCR beta chain sequence. Antigen unknown. These data are taken from a study of identical twins. Donors uniformly comprised healthy Caucasians. The cDNA had a unique molecular identifier and a template-switch universal primer site. TCRdb analysed the 5' RACE reads with MiXCR anew, one entry per CDR3 protein. The sample includes a few hundred thousand distinct CDR3 sequences, approximately 13% of them seen just once. Study outcomes and limitations: Abundant cord blood beta clonotypes carried fewer insertions; memory repertoires showed none. In zero-insertion analyses, partial confounding could arise from invariant MAIT and iNKT cells.

Germline assignment: CDR1 SQVTM and CDR2 ANQGSEA. The V gene end was trimmed by 7 bases and the J gene end by 2 bases; junction bases not matched to a gene: 6. This CDR3 comprises 13 residues. The sample also formed part of further work on yellow fever vaccine responses in identical twins.

Sample: CD8+ T cells sorted from blood. This TCR came from a woman between 18 and 30 years old in good health. The chain links TRBV29-1 to TRBJ1-1, with 8 nucleotides matching TRBD1. This chain's CDR3 is CSGGGTGNTEAFF. For the CDR3, the DNA is TGCAGCGGGGGGGGGACAGGTAACACTGAAGCTTTCTTT.